The 8 T cell receptor beta chains below all came from one sample that was sequenced in a study of long-term antiretroviral therapy in people with HIV. The libraries were made with immunoSEQ v3.0 at survey level. Sequencing was performed with immunoSEQ multiplex PCR; in TCRdb, only in-frame clones are kept and a portion is missing. Of roughly 28,000 clones in the sample, just over 90% were seen once. The sequences come from unsorted PBMCs, collected 3.1 years after starting antiretroviral therapy. The receptors stem from a man aged 18 to 35 with HIV.

The chain links TRBV30 to TRBJ2-5; D unresolved. The germline gives CDR1 GTSNPN, CDR2 SVGIG (reference sequence). The V and J ends lost 3 bases and 1 base respectively, with 12 bases between them. This CDR3 is built from 14 residues. DNA for the CDR3: TGTGCCTGGAGCAGCCTCGGCCTCCAAGAGACCCAGTACTTC. Translated: CAWSSLGLQETQYF.

V is TRBV7-6 and J is TRBJ2-7; 9 bases fit TRBD1. CDR1 is SGHVS, CDR2 FNYEAQ, per germline. The CDR3 runs 14 residues. The V gene end was trimmed by 5 bases and the J gene end by 4 bases; junction bases not matched to a gene: 6. CDR3 DNA sequence: TGTGCCAGCAGCCTATCGGGACAGGGTTACGAGCAGTACTTC. It codes for CASSLSGQGYEQYF.

This chain links TRBV13 with TRBJ2-2; TRBD2 matches at 13 bases. V lost 5 bases to trimming and J lost 7 bases; unmatched junction nucleotides: 7. The CDR3 consists of 16 residues. Germline CDR1 PRHDT, CDR2 FYEKMQ (reference sequence). CDR3 DNA: TGTGCCAGCAGCGTCGGACTAGCGGGGGTGGTCGGGGAGCTGTTTTTT. Its translation is CASSVGLAGVVGELFF.

The V gene is TRBV10-3, the J gene TRBJ2-4; perhaps TRBD2 as D (5 bases). Germline V gene sequence: CDR1 ENHRY, CDR2 SYGVKD. CDR3 length: 17 amino acids. Trimming shortened V by 0 bases and J by 3 bases, and 15 bases separated the two germline ends. The CDR3: CAISESVVGDDKNIQYF. The CDR3 DNA sequence: TGTGCCATCAGTGAGTCGGTTGTGGGAGACGACAAAAACATTCAGTACTTC.

The chain has TRBV7-8 and TRBJ2-2; D is uncertain. The CDR3 length is 15 residues. The germline V gene encodes CDR1 SGHVS and CDR2 FQNEAQ. The V gene lost 3 bases and the J gene lost 4 bases, with 12 bases spanning the gap. CDR3: CASSFRGSGTGELFF. For the CDR3, the DNA is TGTGCCAGCAGCTTTCGCGGCTCGGGCACCGGGGAGCTGTTTTTT.

The chain links TRBV6-4 to TRBJ1-1, with 12 bases identical to TRBD1. Germline CDR1 reads MRHNA; CDR2 reads SNTAGT. The CDR3 is 14 amino acids. Losses at the gene ends were 9 bases for V and 1 base for J; bases not matched to a gene: 3. Here the CDR3 DNA reads TGTGCCAGAGGGACAGGGGGCGGGAACACTGAAGCTTTCTTT. Protein product: CARGTGGGNTEAFF.

The table lists this clone with a count of one. This chain connects TRBV2 to TRBJ1-1, with TRBD1 as a possible D gene (5 bases). Trimming cost V 6 bases and J 0 bases, with 8 bases left between them. Germline V gene lookup returns CDR1 SNHLY and CDR2 FYNNEI. CDR3 length: 13 amino acids. CDR3 region: CASRDNMNTEAFF. Here the CDR3 DNA reads TGTGCCAGCAGGGACAACATGAACACTGAAGCTTTCTTT. The full variable domain, in which reference TRBV2 and TRBJ1-1 provide the parts outside the CDR3, is EPEVTQTPSHQVTQMGQEVILRCVPISNHLYFYWYRQILGQKVEFLVSFYNNEISEKSEIFDDQFSVERPDGSNFTLKIRSTKLEDSAMYFCASRDNMNTEAFFGQGTRLTVV.

The chain uses TRBV7-2 and TRBJ2-7; TRBD1 or TRBD2 may be the D gene (6 bases each). This CDR3 contains 14 residues. Per germline, CDR1 SGHTA and CDR2 FQGNSA. The V and J ends lost 2 bases and 2 bases respectively, with 10 bases between them. The CDR3 sequence is CASSLRGAAYEQYF. CDR3 coding DNA: TGTGCCAGCAGCTTAAGGGGGGCCGCCTACGAGCAGTACTTC.